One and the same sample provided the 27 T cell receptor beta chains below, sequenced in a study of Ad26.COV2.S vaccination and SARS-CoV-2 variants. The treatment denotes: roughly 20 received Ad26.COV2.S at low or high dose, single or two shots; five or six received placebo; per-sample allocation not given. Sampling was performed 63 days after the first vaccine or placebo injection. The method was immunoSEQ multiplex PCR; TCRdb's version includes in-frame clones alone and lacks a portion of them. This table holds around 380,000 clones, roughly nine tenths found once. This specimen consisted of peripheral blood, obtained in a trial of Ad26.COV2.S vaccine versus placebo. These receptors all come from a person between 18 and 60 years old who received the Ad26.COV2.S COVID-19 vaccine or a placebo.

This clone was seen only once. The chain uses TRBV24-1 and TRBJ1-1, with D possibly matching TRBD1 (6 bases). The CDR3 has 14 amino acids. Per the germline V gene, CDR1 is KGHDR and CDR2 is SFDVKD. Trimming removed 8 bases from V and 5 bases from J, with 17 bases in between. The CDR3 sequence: CATNRRGRVTEAFF. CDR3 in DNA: TGTGCCACCAACCGACGGGGGCGCGTGACTGAAGCTTTCTTT.

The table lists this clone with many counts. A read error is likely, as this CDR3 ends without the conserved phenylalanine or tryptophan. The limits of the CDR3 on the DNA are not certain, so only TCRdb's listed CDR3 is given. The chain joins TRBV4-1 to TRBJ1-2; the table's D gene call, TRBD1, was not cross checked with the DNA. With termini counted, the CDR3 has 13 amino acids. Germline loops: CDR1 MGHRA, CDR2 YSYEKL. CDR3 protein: CASSQGYSGHADL.

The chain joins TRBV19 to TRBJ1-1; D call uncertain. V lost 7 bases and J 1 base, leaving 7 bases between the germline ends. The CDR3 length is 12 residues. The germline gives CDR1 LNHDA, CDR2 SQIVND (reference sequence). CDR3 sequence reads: CASTFENTEAFF. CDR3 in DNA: TGTGCCAGTACTTTTGAGAACACTGAAGCTTTCTTT.

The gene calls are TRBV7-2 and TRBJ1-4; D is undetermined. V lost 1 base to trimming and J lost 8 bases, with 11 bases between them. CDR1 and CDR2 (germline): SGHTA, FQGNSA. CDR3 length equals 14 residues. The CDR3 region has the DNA TGTGCCAGCAGCTTAGATAGGATGAGGGAAAAACTGTTTTTT. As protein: CASSLDRMREKLFF.

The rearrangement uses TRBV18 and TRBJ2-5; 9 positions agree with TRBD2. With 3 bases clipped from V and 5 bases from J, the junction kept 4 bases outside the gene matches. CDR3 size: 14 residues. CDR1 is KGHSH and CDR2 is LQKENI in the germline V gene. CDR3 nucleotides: TGTGCCAGCTCACCCGGGACTAGCATGGAGACCCAGTACTTC. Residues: CASSPGTSMETQYF.

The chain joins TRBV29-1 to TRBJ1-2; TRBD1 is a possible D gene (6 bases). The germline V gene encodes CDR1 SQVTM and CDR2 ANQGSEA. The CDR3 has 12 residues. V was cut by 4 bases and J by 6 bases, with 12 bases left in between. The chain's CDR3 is CSVVGTFNGYTF. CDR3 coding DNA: TGCAGCGTTGTTGGGACATTCAATGGCTACACCTTC. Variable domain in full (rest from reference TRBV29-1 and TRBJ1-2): SAVISQKPSRDICQRGTSLTIQCQVDSQVTMMFWYRQQPGQSLTLIATANQGSEATYESGFVIDKFPISRPNLTFSTLTVSNMSPEDSSIYLCSVVGTFNGYTFGSGTRLTVV.

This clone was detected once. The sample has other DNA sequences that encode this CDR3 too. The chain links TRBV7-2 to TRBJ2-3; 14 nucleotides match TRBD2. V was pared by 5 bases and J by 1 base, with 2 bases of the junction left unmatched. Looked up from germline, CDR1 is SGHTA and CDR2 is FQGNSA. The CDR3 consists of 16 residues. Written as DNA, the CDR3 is TGTGCCAGCAGCCAGGGACTAGCGGGGGGCACAGATACGCAGTATTTT. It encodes CASSQGLAGGTDTQYF.

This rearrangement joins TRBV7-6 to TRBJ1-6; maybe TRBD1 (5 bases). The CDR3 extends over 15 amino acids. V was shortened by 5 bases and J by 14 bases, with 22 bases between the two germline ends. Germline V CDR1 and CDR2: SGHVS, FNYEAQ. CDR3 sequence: CASSRGAGSELALHF. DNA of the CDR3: TGTGCCAGCAGCCGCGGGGCAGGATCGGAGTTAGCCCTCCACTTT.

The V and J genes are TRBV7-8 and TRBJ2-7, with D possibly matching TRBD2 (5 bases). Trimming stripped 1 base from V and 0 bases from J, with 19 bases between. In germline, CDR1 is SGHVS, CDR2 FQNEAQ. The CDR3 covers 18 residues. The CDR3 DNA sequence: TGTGCCAGCAGCTTAGAACTCGAGGGATCCGCCGACTCCTACGAGCAGTACTTC. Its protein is CASSLELEGSADSYEQYF.

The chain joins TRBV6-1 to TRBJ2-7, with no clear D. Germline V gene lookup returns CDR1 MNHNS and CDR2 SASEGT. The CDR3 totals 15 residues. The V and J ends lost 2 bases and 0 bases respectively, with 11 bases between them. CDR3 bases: TGTGCCAGCAGTGAAAGGTCCCGACCCTCCTACGAGCAGTACTTC. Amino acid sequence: CASSERSRPSYEQYF.

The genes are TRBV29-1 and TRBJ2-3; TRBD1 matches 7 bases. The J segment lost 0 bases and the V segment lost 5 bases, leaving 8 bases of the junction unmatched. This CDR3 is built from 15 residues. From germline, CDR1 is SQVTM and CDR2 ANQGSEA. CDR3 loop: CSVRPGGASTDTQYF. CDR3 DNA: TGCAGCGTTCGTCCAGGGGGTGCTAGCACAGATACGCAGTATTTT.

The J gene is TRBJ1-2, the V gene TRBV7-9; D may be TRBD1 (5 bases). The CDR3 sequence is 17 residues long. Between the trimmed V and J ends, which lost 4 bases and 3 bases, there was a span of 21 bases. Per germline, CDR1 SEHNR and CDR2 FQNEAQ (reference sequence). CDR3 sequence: CASSSLGMGGRDYGYTF. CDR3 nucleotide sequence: TGTGCCAGCAGCTCCCTGGGGATGGGGGGTCGAGACTATGGCTACACCTTC. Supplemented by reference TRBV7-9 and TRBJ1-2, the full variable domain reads DTGVSQNPRHKITKRGQNVTFRCDPISEHNRLYWYRQTLGQGPEFLTYFQNEAQLEKSRLLSDRFSAERPKGSFSTLEIQRTEQGDSAMYLCASSSLGMGGRDYGYTFGSGTRLTVV.

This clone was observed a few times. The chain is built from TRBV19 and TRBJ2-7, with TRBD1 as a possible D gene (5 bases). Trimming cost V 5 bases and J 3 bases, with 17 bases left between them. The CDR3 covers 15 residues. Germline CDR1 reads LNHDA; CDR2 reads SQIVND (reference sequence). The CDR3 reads CASSPGPLGVYEQYF. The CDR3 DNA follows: TGTGCCAGTAGTCCCGGACCGCTAGGGGTCTACGAGCAGTACTTC.

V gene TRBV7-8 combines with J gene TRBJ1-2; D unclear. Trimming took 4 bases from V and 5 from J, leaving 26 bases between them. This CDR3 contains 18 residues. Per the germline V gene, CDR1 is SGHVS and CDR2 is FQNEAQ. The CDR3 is CASSSFRIRAPTWYGYTF. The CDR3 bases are TGTGCCAGCAGCTCCTTCCGGATCCGGGCGCCGACTTGGTATGGCTACACCTTC.

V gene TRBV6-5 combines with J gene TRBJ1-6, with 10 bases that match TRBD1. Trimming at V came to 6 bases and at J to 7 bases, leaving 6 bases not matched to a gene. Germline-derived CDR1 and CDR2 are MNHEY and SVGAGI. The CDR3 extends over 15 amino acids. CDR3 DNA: TGTGCCAGCAGGCCGGGACAGGGGATCAATTCACCCCTCCACTTT. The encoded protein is CASRPGQGINSPLHF.

The CDR3: CASALAGGEGETQYF. Here the CDR3 DNA reads TGTGCCAGCGCCCTAGCAGGGGGCGAGGGAGAGACCCAGTACTTC. The chain carries TRBV6-5 and TRBJ2-5, with 8 positions matching TRBD1. The V segment lost 8 bases and the J segment 4 bases; nucleotides outside the gene matches: 12. CDR1 and CDR2 from the germline V gene are MNHEY and SVGAGI. The CDR3 has 15 residues.

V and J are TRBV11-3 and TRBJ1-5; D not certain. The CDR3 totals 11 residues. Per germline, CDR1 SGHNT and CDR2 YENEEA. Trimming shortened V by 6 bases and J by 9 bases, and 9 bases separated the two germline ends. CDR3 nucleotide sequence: TGTGCCAGCAGTTCCGTAGGGCCCCAGCATTTT. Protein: CASSSVGPQHF. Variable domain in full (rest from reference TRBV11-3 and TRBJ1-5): EAGVVQSPRYKIIEKKQPVAFWCNPISGHNTLYWYLQNLGQGPELLIRYENEEAVDDSQLPKDRFSAERLKGVDSTLKIQPAELGDSAVYLCASSSVGPQHFGDGTRLSIL.

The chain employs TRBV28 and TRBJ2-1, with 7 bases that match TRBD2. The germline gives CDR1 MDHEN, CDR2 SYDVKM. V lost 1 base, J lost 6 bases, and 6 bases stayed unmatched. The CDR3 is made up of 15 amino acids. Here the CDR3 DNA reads TGTGCCAGCAGTTTATTTGGGGGGGGGATCAATGAGCAGTTCTTC. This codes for CASSLFGGGINEQFF.

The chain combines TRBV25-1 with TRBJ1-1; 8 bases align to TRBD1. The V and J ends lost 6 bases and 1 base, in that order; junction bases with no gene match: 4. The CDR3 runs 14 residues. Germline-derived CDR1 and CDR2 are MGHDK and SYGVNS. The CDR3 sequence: CASRQQGGNTEAFF. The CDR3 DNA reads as TGTGCCAGCAGACAACAGGGGGGGAACACTGAAGCTTTCTTT.

CDR3 sequence: CASSQGGLTEAFF. In nucleotides, the CDR3 is TGTGCCAGCAGCCAGGGAGGATTGACTGAAGCTTTCTTT. The gene calls are TRBV3-1 (or the pseudogene TRBV3-2) and TRBJ1-1; D gene uncertain. V gave up 3 bases and J gave up 5 bases, with 10 bases separating them. The CDR3 is made up of 13 amino acids. Germline CDR1 is LGHDT and CDR2 is YNNKEL (reference sequence).

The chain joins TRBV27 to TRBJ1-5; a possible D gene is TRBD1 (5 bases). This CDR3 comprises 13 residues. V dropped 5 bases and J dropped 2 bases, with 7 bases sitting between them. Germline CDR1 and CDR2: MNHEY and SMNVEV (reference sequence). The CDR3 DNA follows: TGTGCCAGCAGTGTAGGGGGCAATCAGCCCCAGCATTTT. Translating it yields CASSVGGNQPQHF.

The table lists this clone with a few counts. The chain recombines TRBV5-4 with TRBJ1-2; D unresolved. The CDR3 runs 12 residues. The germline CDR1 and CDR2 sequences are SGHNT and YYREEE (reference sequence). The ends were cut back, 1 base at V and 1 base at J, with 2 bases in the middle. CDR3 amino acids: CASSLSNYGYTF. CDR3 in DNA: TGTGCCAGCAGCTTGAGTAACTATGGCTACACCTTC. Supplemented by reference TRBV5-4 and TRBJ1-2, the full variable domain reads ETGVTQSPTHLIKTRGQQVTLRCSSQSGHNTVSWYQQALGQGPQFIFQYYREEENGRGNFPPRFSGLQFPNYSSELNVNALELDDSALYLCASSLSNYGYTFGSGTRLTVV.

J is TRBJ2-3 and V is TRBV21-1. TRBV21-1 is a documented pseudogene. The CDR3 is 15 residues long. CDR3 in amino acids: CASSTRLASTDTQYF. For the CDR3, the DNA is TGTGCCAGCAGCACCCGGTTGGCTAGCACAGATACGCAGTATTTT.

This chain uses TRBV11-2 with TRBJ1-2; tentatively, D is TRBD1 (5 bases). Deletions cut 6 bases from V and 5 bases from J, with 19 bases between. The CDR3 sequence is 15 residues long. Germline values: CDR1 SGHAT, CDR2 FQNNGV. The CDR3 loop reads CASREIRGVWYGYTF. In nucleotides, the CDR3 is TGTGCCAGCAGGGAAATTAGAGGGGTTTGGTATGGCTACACCTTC.

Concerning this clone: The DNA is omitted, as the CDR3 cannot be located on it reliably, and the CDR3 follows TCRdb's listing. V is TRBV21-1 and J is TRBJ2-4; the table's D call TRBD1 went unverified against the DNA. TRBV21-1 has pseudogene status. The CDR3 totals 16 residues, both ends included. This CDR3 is CASSKVGKGAKNIQYF.

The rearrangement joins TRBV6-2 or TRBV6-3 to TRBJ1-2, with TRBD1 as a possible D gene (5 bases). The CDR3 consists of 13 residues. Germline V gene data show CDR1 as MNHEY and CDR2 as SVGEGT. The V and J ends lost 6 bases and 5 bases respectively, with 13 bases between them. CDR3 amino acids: CASSSYRIYGYTF. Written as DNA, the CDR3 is TGTGCCAGCAGCTCTTACAGGATATATGGCTACACCTTC.

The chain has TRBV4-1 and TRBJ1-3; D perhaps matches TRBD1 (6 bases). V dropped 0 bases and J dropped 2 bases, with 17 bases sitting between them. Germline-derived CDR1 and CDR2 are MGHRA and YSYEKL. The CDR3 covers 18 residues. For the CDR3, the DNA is TGCGCCAGCAGCCAAGAGGTGATGAGCGGGGGCGCTGGAAACACCATATATTTT. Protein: CASSQEVMSGGAGNTIYF.